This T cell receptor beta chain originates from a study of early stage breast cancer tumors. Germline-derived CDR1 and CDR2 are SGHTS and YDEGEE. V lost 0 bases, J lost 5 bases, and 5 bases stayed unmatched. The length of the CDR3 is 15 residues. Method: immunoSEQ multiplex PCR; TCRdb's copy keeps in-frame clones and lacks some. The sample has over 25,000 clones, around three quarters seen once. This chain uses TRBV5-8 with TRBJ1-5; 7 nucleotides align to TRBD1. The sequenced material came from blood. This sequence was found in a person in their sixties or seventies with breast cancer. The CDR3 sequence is CASSLGQGFHQPQHF. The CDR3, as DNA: TGTGCCAGCAGCTTGGGACAGGGCTTCCATCAGCCCCAGCATTTT.